This T cell receptor beta chain appears in the sequencing data of a study of T-cell reconstitution after alpha-beta-depleted transplantation in children. Using unique molecular identifiers, the investigators prepared the TCRbeta library. TCRdb itself ran the PCR reads through MiXCR, one entry per CDR3 protein. Among around 600,000 distinct CDR3 sequences listed, roughly a tenth were seen once. The CDR3 is made up of 13 amino acids. The ends were cut back, 3 bases at V and 7 bases at J, with 10 bases in the middle. Germline assignment: CDR1 DFQATT and CDR2 SNEGSKA (reference sequence). The starting material was PBMCs from the stem cell graft donor, obtained from the stem cell graft. The gene calls are TRBV20-1 and TRBJ1-6; D is undetermined. This TCR came from a human donor who donated a stem cell graft to a child with acute myeloid leukemia. The CDR3 reads CSARSSINSPLHF. For the CDR3, the DNA is TGCAGTGCTAGGAGCAGTATCAATTCACCCCTCCACTTT.